This passage covers 13 T cell receptor beta chains from one sample sequenced in a study of patients and donors after allogeneic stem cell transplantation. TCRdb re-called the RT-PCR reads with MiXCR, one entry per CDR3 protein. The table shows some 92,000 distinct CDR3 sequences, with around 48% occurring only once. The sample consisted of blood, either unsorted or a sorted T cell fraction (not recorded which). Receptors originate from a human donor who was either an allogeneic HSCT recipient or a stem cell or donor lymphocyte infusion donor (not recorded which). It is not recorded whose cells these are; they may come from a transplant donor.

The chain carries TRBV12-3 or TRBV12-4 and TRBJ1-1; D unresolved. The CDR3 runs 12 residues. The V end was cut by 6 bases, the J end by 5 bases, with 10 bases between. The DNA of the CDR3 is TGTGCCAGCAGCCGAGGACCGACTGAAGCTTTCTTT. This codes for CASSRGPTEAFF.

The V gene is TRBV20-1, the J gene TRBJ1-1; D perhaps matches TRBD1 (5 bases). The V gene's germline CDR1 is DFQATT and CDR2 SNEGSKA (reference sequence). CDR3 length equals 10 residues. V dropped 7 bases and J dropped 8 bases, with 11 bases sitting between them. Here the CDR3 reads CSGSREEAFF. For the CDR3, the DNA is TGCAGTGGCTCCAGGGAGGAAGCTTTCTTT.

This clonotype has just a few counts. The DNA for the CDR3 is TGTGCCAGCAGTTTATCCCAGAGTAATTCACCCCTCCACTTT. Amino acid sequence: CASSLSQSNSPLHF. The chain couples TRBV28 to TRBJ1-6; no clear D gene. The V and J ends lost 1 base and 6 bases respectively, with 7 bases between them. The CDR3 length is 14 residues. Germline CDR1 reads MDHEN; CDR2 reads SYDVKM.

In this sample, this clonotype turned up a few times. V gene TRBV5-1 combines with J gene TRBJ1-4, with D maybe TRBD1 (5 bases). The germline V and J ends were trimmed by 3 bases and 5 bases, with 17 bases remaining between them. The CDR3 is 16 residues long. In germline, CDR1 is SGHRS, CDR2 YFSETQ. CDR3 sequence reads: CASSSGRRTENEKLFF. The DNA of the CDR3 is TGCGCCAGCAGCTCAGGGAGAAGGACGGAGAATGAAAAACTGTTTTTT.

The CDR3 sequence is CASSLASGYTDTQYF. The CDR3, as DNA: TGTGCCAGCAGCTTAGCTAGCGGATACACAGATACGCAGTATTTT. This chain uses TRBV7-9 with TRBJ2-3; D is possibly TRBD2 (6 bases). Looked up from germline, CDR1 is SEHNR and CDR2 is FQNEAQ (reference sequence). There are 15 residues in the CDR3. V lost 0 bases to trimming and J lost 2 bases, with 9 bases between them.

This clonotype was observed a handful of times. CDR3 nucleotides: TGTGCCAGCAGTTTATTTCCGAGCTCTGGAAACACCATATATTTT. This translates into CASSLFPSSGNTIYF. This chain joins TRBV28 and TRBJ1-3; D is undetermined. The CDR3 runs to 15 residues. V was cut by 1 base and J by 0 bases, with 7 bases left in between. Germline V gene data show CDR1 as MDHEN and CDR2 as SYDVKM.

The V gene is TRBV4-2, the J gene TRBJ1-2; possibly TRBD1 for D (5 bases). The CDR3 runs 16 residues. V lost 1 base, J lost 4 bases, and 16 bases lay in between. The germline V gene has CDR1 LGHNA and CDR2 YNFKEQ. CDR3 DNA sequence: TGTGCCAGCAGCCAAGGGGTAGGGACGACGGTCTATGGCTACACCTTC. Amino acids: CASSQGVGTTVYGYTF.

The rearrangement links TRBV2 to TRBJ2-6, with D possibly called TRBD1 or TRBD2 (5 bases each). This CDR3 spans 16 amino acids. Germline V gene sequence: CDR1 SNHLY, CDR2 FYNNEI. V was cut by 8 bases and J by 1 base, with 15 bases left in between. The CDR3: CASERGSTSGANVLTF. CDR3 sequence (DNA): TGTGCCAGCGAGAGGGGCAGCACGTCTGGGGCCAACGTCCTGACTTTC.

CDR3 sequence: CASSYWLASGETQYF. Written as DNA, the CDR3 is TGTGCCAGCAGTTACTGGCTAGCTAGCGGGGAGACCCAGTACTTC. The chain uses TRBV6-5 and TRBJ2-5; TRBD2 aligns across 8 bases. This CDR3 is built from 15 residues. The ends lost 1 base at V and 5 bases at J; junction bases unmatched: 6. Germline assignment: CDR1 MNHEY and CDR2 SVGAGI.

The CDR3, as DNA: TGCAGCGTTGGCACAGGCCATCAGCCCCAGCATTTT. Its translation is CSVGTGHQPQHF. V gene TRBV29-1 combines with J gene TRBJ1-5; perhaps TRBD1 as D (5 bases). Germline CDR1 reads SQVTM; CDR2 reads ANQGSEA. The CDR3 runs 12 residues. V was pared by 4 bases and J by 5 bases, with 9 bases between.

This chain uses TRBV14 with TRBJ2-1; D gene unclear. Germline V gene data show CDR1 as SGHDN and CDR2 as FVKESK. V was shortened by 4 bases and J by 5 bases, with 15 bases between the two germline ends. CDR3 length equals 15 residues. The chain's CDR3 is CASSPRWLDHNEQFF. The CDR3 bases are TGTGCCAGCAGCCCGAGATGGCTAGATCACAATGAGCAGTTCTTC.

The J gene is TRBJ1-6, the V gene TRBV12-5; D is unclear. Trimming removed 6 bases from V and 7 bases from J, with 7 bases in between. The germline CDR1 and CDR2 sequences are LGHNT and FRNRAP. The CDR3 loop spans 12 amino acids. CDR3 in DNA: TGTGCTAGTGGCCTGAGCAATTCACCCCTCCACTTT. Translation: CASGLSNSPLHF.

The chain carries TRBV28 and TRBJ1-5; D not certain. Deletions cut 2 bases from V and 7 bases from J, with 9 bases between. Germline V CDR1 and CDR2: MDHEN, SYDVKM. CDR3 length: 13 residues. The CDR3 region is CASSLEVRQPQHF. The CDR3 bases are TGTGCCAGCAGTTTAGAAGTTCGGCAGCCCCAGCATTTT.